Listed below are T cell receptor beta chains from one sample, sequenced in a study of blood T cell repertoires in COVID-19. Repertoires were generated with immunoSEQ multiplex PCR, while TCRdb's copy carries only in-frame clones and drops some. The sample shows approximately 150,000 clones, roughly 90% of them seen only once. Sequencing was carried out using peripheral blood. The receptors shown here come from an older woman with active or convalescent COVID-19. CDR3s include the opening cysteine and the closing phenylalanine or tryptophan. The D gene is left open where the match is weak. Only some rows state a clone size, as once, few, many or a class for expanded clones.

D: TRBD2; V: TRBV20-1; size: NA; J: TRBJ2-5; length: 15; CDR3: CSASKPGLVQETQYF; DNA: TGCAGTGCTAGTAAGCCCGGACTAGTCCAAGAGACCCAGTACTTC
D: NA; V: TRBV2; size: few; J: TRBJ1-6; length: 13; CDR3: CASSEILSSPLHF; DNA: TGTGCCAGCAGTGAGATCTTGAGTTCACCCCTCCACTTT
D: TRBD2; V: TRBV5-1; size: NA; J: TRBJ2-1; length: 16; CDR3: CASSLTGTSEYNEQFF; DNA: TGCGCCAGCAGCCTCACCGGGACTAGCGAATACAATGAGCAGTTCTTC
D: NA; V: TRBV4-3; size: NA; J: TRBJ1-1; length: 15; CDR3: CASSQEFSWNTEAFF; DNA: TGCGCCAGCAGCCAAGAATTTTCTTGGAACACTGAAGCTTTCTTT
D: NA; V: TRBV7-3; size: NA; J: TRBJ2-2; length: 13; CDR3: CASSETNTGELFF; DNA: TGTGCCAGCAGCGAGACGAACACCGGGGAGCTGTTTTTT
D: TRBD1; V: TRBV19; size: NA; J: TRBJ1-5; length: 20; CDR3: CASSLWGQGKWRRGNQPQHF; DNA: TGTGCCTCTTCGCTGTGGGGACAGGGGAAGTGGCGTCGGGGCAATCAGCCCCAGCATTTT
D: TRBD2; V: TRBV9; size: NA; J: TRBJ2-5; length: 15; CDR3: CASSVDGGAGETQYF; DNA: TGTGCCAGCAGCGTAGACGGGGGGGCAGGCGAGACCCAGTACTTC
D: NA; V: TRBV5-1; size: NA; J: TRBJ2-7; length: 14; CDR3: CASSFLPGNYEQYF; DNA: TGCGCCAGCAGCTTCCTGCCGGGGAACTACGAGCAGTACTTC
D: NA; V: TRBV7-9; size: NA; J: TRBJ2-1; length: 15; CDR3: CASSHSTGDYNEQFF; DNA: TGTGCCAGCAGCCATAGCACGGGAGACTACAATGAGCAGTTCTTC
D: TRBD2; V: TRBV5-1; size: NA; J: TRBJ2-3; length: 15; CDR3: CASNLLAGETDTQYF; DNA: TGCGCCAGCAACCTCCTAGCGGGGGAGACAGATACGCAGTATTTT
D: TRBD1; V: TRBV18; size: NA; J: TRBJ2-3; length: 16; CDR3: CASSPQGTGGKDTQYF; DNA: TGTGCCAGCTCACCACAGGGGACAGGGGGGAAAGATACGCAGTATTTT
D: NA; V: TRBV3-1/TRBV3-2; size: NA; J: TRBJ1-1; length: 15; CDR3: CASSPRTAMNTEAFF; DNA: TGTGCCAGCAGCCCCCGGACAGCAATGAACACTGAAGCTTTCTTT
D: TRBD1; V: TRBV3-1/TRBV3-2; size: NA; J: TRBJ1-6; length: 16; CDR3: CASSQQPGQGGSPLHF; DNA: TGTGCCAGCAGCCAACAACCGGGACAGGGAGGATCACCCCTCCACTTT
D: NA; V: TRBV7-2; size: NA; J: TRBJ1-2; length: 13; CDR3: CASSTPGTYGYTF; DNA: TGTGCCAGCAGCACACCGGGGACATATGGCTACACCTTC
D: NA; V: TRBV15; size: NA; J: TRBJ1-3; length: 16; CDR3: CATSTRTGSSGNTIYF; DNA: TGTGCCACCAGCACACGGACCGGGAGCTCTGGAAACACCATATATTTT
D: TRBD2; V: TRBV20-1; size: NA; J: TRBJ2-7; length: 11; CDR3: CSAVMGGRQYF; DNA: TGCAGTGCCGTCATGGGGGGGAGGCAGTACTTC
D: TRBD1; V: TRBV18; size: once; J: TRBJ1-1; length: 15; CDR3: CASSLTQGVSTEAFF; DNA: TGTGCCAGCTCACTCACACAGGGGGTAAGCACTGAAGCTTTCTTT
D: TRBD1; V: TRBV9; size: NA; J: TRBJ1-2; length: 16; CDR3: CASSVGGQGDARGYTF; DNA: TGTGCCAGCAGCGTAGGGGGACAGGGGGACGCCCGTGGCTACACCTTC
D: TRBD1; V: TRBV3-1/TRBV3-2; size: NA; J: TRBJ1-2; length: 14; CDR3: CASSQGDREGGYTF; DNA: TGTGCCAGCAGCCAAGGGGACAGGGAAGGTGGCTACACCTTC
D: TRBD1; V: TRBV18; size: NA; J: TRBJ2-1; length: 14; CDR3: CASSPGQGADEQFF; DNA: TGTGCCAGCTCACCAGGACAGGGGGCCGATGAGCAGTTCTTC
D: NA; V: TRBV4-3; size: NA; J: TRBJ1-1; length: 15; CDR3: CASSLRLEGDTEAFF; DNA: TGCGCCAGCAGCCTCCGTCTCGAAGGGGACACTGAAGCTTTCTTT
D: NA; V: TRBV6-5; size: NA; J: TRBJ1-1; length: 13; CDR3: CASSRAPHTEAFF; DNA: TGTGCCAGCAGCCGCGCTCCTCACACTGAAGCTTTCTTT
D: NA; V: TRBV7-2; size: NA; J: TRBJ2-7; length: 15; CDR3: CASSLQVTSSYEQYF; DNA: TGTGCCAGCAGCTTACAAGTTACAAGTTCCTACGAGCAGTACTTC
D: TRBD2; V: TRBV5-5; size: once; J: TRBJ2-7; length: 14; CDR3: CASSLGTSGYEQYF; DNA: TGTGCCAGCAGCTTGGGGACTAGCGGCTACGAGCAGTACTTC
D: NA; V: TRBV10-3; size: few; J: TRBJ1-3; length: 14; CDR3: CAIRDSIGGNTIYF; DNA: TGTGCCATCAGGGACAGTATCGGTGGAAACACCATATATTTT
D: NA; V: TRBV29-1; size: NA; J: TRBJ1-1; length: 13; CDR3: CSAQNPGWTGAFF; DNA: TGCAGCGCCCAGAACCCGGGATGGACGGGAGCTTTCTTT
D: TRBD2; V: TRBV19; size: NA; J: TRBJ2-3; length: 17; CDR3: CASSIGGTSRRTDTQYF; DNA: TGTGCCAGTAGTATAGGTGGGACTAGTCGGCGGACAGATACGCAGTATTTT
D: TRBD2; V: TRBV5-1; size: NA; J: TRBJ2-1; length: 16; CDR3: CASSLELAGGIDEQFF; DNA: TGCGCCAGCAGCTTAGAACTAGCGGGGGGTATTGATGAGCAGTTCTTC
D: NA; V: TRBV6-6; size: NA; J: TRBJ2-3; length: 13; CDR3: CASRPSVRDTQYF; DNA: TGTGCCAGCAGACCGAGCGTACGAGATACGCAGTATTTT
D: NA; V: TRBV2; size: NA; J: TRBJ1-5; length: 13; CDR3: CASRADNNQPQHF; DNA: TGTGCCAGCAGGGCCGACAACAATCAGCCCCAGCATTTT
D: TRBD1; V: TRBV7-9; size: NA; J: TRBJ2-5; length: 13; CDR3: CASSFRDRDTQYF; DNA: TGTGCCAGCAGCTTCCGGGACAGGGACACCCAGTACTTC
D: TRBD1; V: TRBV6-5; size: NA; J: TRBJ1-2; length: 14; CDR3: CASRLDRGSHGYTF; DNA: TGTGCCAGCAGGCTGGACAGGGGGTCGCATGGCTACACCTTC
D: NA; V: TRBV30; size: NA; J: TRBJ2-5; length: 13; CDR3: CAWSVPGSETQYF; DNA: TGTGCCTGGAGTGTACCAGGGTCCGAGACCCAGTACTTC
D: NA; V: TRBV4-3; size: once; J: TRBJ2-2; length: 13; CDR3: CASSQEGGGELFF; DNA: TGCGCCAGCAGCCAAGAGGGGGGCGGGGAGCTGTTTTTT
D: NA; V: TRBV7-9; size: NA; J: TRBJ2-3; length: 14; CDR3: CASSLVLQLDTQYF; DNA: TGTGCCAGCAGCTTAGTTCTACAGTTAGATACGCAGTATTTT
D: NA; V: TRBV18; size: once; J: TRBJ2-1; length: 14; CDR3: CASSLDLMYNEQFF; DNA: TGTGCCAGCTCTCTGGACTTGATGTACAATGAGCAGTTCTTC
D: TRBD1; V: TRBV6-5; size: NA; J: TRBJ2-3; length: 15; CDR3: CASSYDRGPPDTQYF; DNA: TGTGCCAGCAGTTACGACAGGGGACCCCCAGATACGCAGTATTTT
D: NA; V: TRBV19; size: NA; J: TRBJ1-2; length: 15; CDR3: CASNSPGGGVHGYTF; DNA: TGTGCCAGTAATTCCCCTGGGGGGGGTGTACATGGCTACACCTTC
D: NA; V: TRBV10-3; size: NA; J: TRBJ1-6; length: 13; CDR3: CAMRGQGSSPLHF; DNA: TGTGCCATGAGGGGCCAGGGGAGTTCACCCCTCCACTTT
D: TRBD2; V: TRBV9; size: NA; J: TRBJ2-1; length: 14; CDR3: CASSVASGGYEQFF; DNA: TGTGCCAGCAGCGTAGCTAGCGGGGGCTATGAGCAGTTCTTC
D: NA; V: TRBV6-5; size: NA; J: TRBJ1-5; length: 14; CDR3: CASSYSGGNQPQHF; DNA: TGTGCCAGCAGTTACTCAGGGGGCAATCAGCCCCAGCATTTT
D: TRBD1; V: TRBV3-1/TRBV3-2; size: NA; J: TRBJ1-5; length: 18; CDR3: CASNQRGQGLIAIQPQHF; DNA: TGTGCCAGCAACCAAAGGGGGCAGGGGCTCATCGCAATTCAGCCCCAGCATTTT
D: NA; V: TRBV24-1; size: NA; J: TRBJ2-6; length: 15; CDR3: CATSDPHSGANVLTF; DNA: TGTGCCACCAGTGATCCCCACTCTGGGGCCAACGTCCTGACTTTC
D: NA; V: TRBV19; size: once; J: TRBJ1-2; length: 14; CDR3: CASSIHEGVSGYTF; DNA: TGTGCCAGTTCGATTCATGAGGGAGTTAGTGGCTACACCTTC
D: NA; V: TRBV30; size: NA; J: TRBJ2-3; length: 13; CDR3: CAWSASEADTQYF; DNA: TGTGCCTGGAGTGCTTCGGAGGCAGATACGCAGTATTTT
D: NA; V: TRBV7-2; size: NA; J: TRBJ2-5; length: 11; CDR3: CASSPQETQYF; DNA: TGTGCCAGCAGCCCACAAGAGACCCAGTACTTC
D: NA; V: TRBV4-1; size: NA; J: TRBJ1-4; length: 16; CDR3: CASSQIQGPTNEKLFF; DNA: TGCGCCAGCAGCCAGATACAGGGACCAACTAATGAAAAACTGTTTTTT
D: NA; V: TRBV3-1/TRBV3-2; size: NA; J: TRBJ2-2; length: 13; CDR3: CASSQVRRGELFF; DNA: TGTGCCAGCAGCCAAGTAAGGCGGGGGGAGCTGTTTTTT